These 13 T cell receptor beta chains were all obtained from the same sample, sequenced in a study of OX40 agonist ivuxolimab in advanced cancers. Repertoires were generated with immunoSEQ multiplex PCR, while TCRdb's copy carries only in-frame clones and drops some. The sample includes around 45,000 clones, around 77% of them seen just once. The sample consisted of CD4+ or CD8+ T cells sorted from blood, taken in a trial of the OX40 agonist ivuxolimab. Source of these receptors: an adult with an advanced solid tumor such as melanoma, head and neck, liver or kidney cancer.

The chain recombines TRBV5-4 with TRBJ1-1; 10 positions match TRBD1. This CDR3 is 15 amino acids long. Per germline, CDR1 SGHNT and CDR2 YYREEE (reference sequence). V gave up 4 bases and J gave up 0 bases; unmatched junction bases: 3. CDR3 sequence (DNA): TGTGCCAGCAGCCGGACAGGGGGAATGAACACTGAAGCTTTCTTT. Its protein is CASSRTGGMNTEAFF.

The chain links TRBV7-3 to TRBJ1-4, with D perhaps matching TRBD1 (6 bases). Germline V gives CDR1 SGHTA, CDR2 FQGTGA. The CDR3 contains 15 residues. Trimming cost V 2 bases and J 3 bases, with 10 bases left between them. This chain's CDR3 is CASSLGGTPNEKLFF. In nucleotides, the CDR3 is TGTGCCAGCAGCTTAGGCGGGACACCTAATGAAAAACTGTTTTTT.

This chain connects TRBV21-1 to TRBJ1-5; the table's D call, TRBD1, has no DNA check behind it. TRBV21-1 is flagged as a pseudogene. The CDR3 has 16 amino acids. The CDR3 DNA reads as TGTGCCAGCAGCAGATGCAGGGGAATTAGCAATCAGCCCCAGCATTTT. Encoded protein: CASSRCRGISNQPQHF.

This clone was detected only a few times. The chain links TRBV7-9 to TRBJ1-2, with D possibly being TRBD1 (5 bases). Looked up from germline, CDR1 is SEHNR and CDR2 is FQNEAQ (reference sequence). The CDR3 is made up of 14 amino acids. V was pared by 8 bases and J by 5 bases, with 18 bases between. The CDR3, as DNA: TGTGCCAGCCGAGGAAGGAGGGGAGGTTATGGCTACACCTTC. It translates to CASRGRRGGYGYTF.

This clone was seen more than once but under ten times. The chain employs TRBV6-5 and TRBJ1-2; 7 bases line up with TRBD1. V trimming: 8 bases; J trimming: 7 bases; junction bases outside the gene matches: 1. In germline, CDR1 is MNHEY, CDR2 SVGAGI. The CDR3 length is 10 residues. CDR3 in amino acids: CASEGAGYTF. The CDR3 coding sequence is TGTGCCAGCGAGGGGGCTGGCTACACCTTC.

This chain uses TRBV27 with TRBJ2-5; TRBD1 agrees at 10 bases. The CDR3 length is 16 residues. Germline CDR1 reads MNHEY; CDR2 reads SMNVEV (reference sequence). The V and J ends lost 4 bases and 4 bases, in that order; junction bases with no gene match: 9. For the CDR3, the DNA is TGTGCCAGCAGTTCAACCCCGACAGGGGGCCGAGAGACCCAGTACTTC. Protein product: CASSSTPTGGRETQYF.

The chain combines TRBV6-6 with TRBJ1-1; D unresolved. The CDR3 loop spans 11 amino acids. The germline V and J ends were trimmed by 11 bases and 8 bases, with 15 bases remaining between them. CDR1 and CDR2 from the germline V gene are MNHNY and SVGAGI (reference sequence). The CDR3 loop is CAAGREAEAFF. DNA for the CDR3: TGTGCCGCCGGGCGGGAGGCGGAAGCTTTCTTT.

This clone was observed a few times. This chain links TRBV28 with TRBJ2-3; 13 bases map to TRBD2. Germline V gives CDR1 MDHEN, CDR2 SYDVKM. The ends lost 7 bases at V and 0 bases at J; junction bases unmatched: 22. This CDR3 spans 22 amino acids. The CDR3 reads CASKPIRRGLAGPRGSTDTQYF. CDR3 coding DNA: TGTGCCAGCAAACCTATCCGGAGGGGACTAGCGGGACCTAGGGGCAGCACAGATACGCAGTATTTT.

In DNA, the CDR3 is TGTGCCAGTTGGGACAGGGGAGGCACTGAAGCTTTCTTT. The encoded protein is CASWDRGGTEAFF. The chain employs TRBV19 and TRBJ1-1, with 10 bases that match TRBD1. Looked up from germline, CDR1 is LNHDA and CDR2 is SQIVND (reference sequence). Unmatched junction bases numbered 4, after V lost 8 bases and J lost 4 bases. CDR3 length: 13 residues.

The CDR3 DNA reads TGCGCCAGCAGCTTGGCCTCGGCTTCCATGGGTCCCCCGTACAATGAGCAGTTCTTC. Encoded protein: CASSLASASMGPPYNEQFF. The chain recombines TRBV5-1 with TRBJ2-1, with D unresolved. Deletions cut 0 bases from V and 4 bases from J, with 23 bases between. The CDR3 has 19 amino acids. CDR1 is SGHRS, CDR2 YFSETQ, per germline.

The J gene is TRBJ2-2, the V gene TRBV29-1; D not resolved. Germline V gene sequence: CDR1 SQVTM, CDR2 ANQGSEA. The CDR3 contains 12 residues. The ends were cut back, 5 bases at V and 0 bases at J, with 4 bases in the middle. CDR3 coding DNA: TGCAGCGTTAGGTCGAACACCGGGGAGCTGTTTTTT. As protein: CSVRSNTGELFF.

The chain recombines TRBV5-6 with TRBJ2-7, with TRBD2 matching 9 bases. Germline trimming cut 2 bases from V and 0 bases from J; bases unmatched to any gene: 12. The CDR3 is made up of 18 amino acids. The germline CDR1 and CDR2 sequences are SGHDT and YYEEEE. CDR3 nucleotide sequence: TGTGCCAGCAGCTTTTTGGGACTAGCCCACCCGGGCTCCTACGAGCAGTACTTC. Its protein product is CASSFLGLAHPGSYEQYF. Using reference TRBV5-6 and TRBJ2-7 for the parts outside the CDR3, the full variable domain is DAGVTQSPTHLIKTRGQQVTLRCSPKSGHDTVSWYQQALGQGPQFIFQYYEEEERQRGNFPDRFSGHQFPNYSSELNVNALLLGDSALYLCASSFLGLAHPGSYEQYFGPGTRLTVT.

The V gene is TRBV18, the J gene TRBJ2-1; 12 bases align to TRBD2. The V gene's germline CDR1 is KGHSH and CDR2 LQKENI. With 8 bases clipped from V and 9 bases from J, the junction kept 11 bases outside the gene matches. The CDR3 covers 15 residues. Here the CDR3 DNA reads TGTGCCAGCCAAAGACGGGGACTAGCGGGCTTTGAGCAGTTCTTC. Encoded protein: CASQRRGLAGFEQFF.